These 2 T cell receptor beta chains share one sample of origin, sequenced in a study of CD8+CD57+ T cells in acquired aplastic anemia. Investigators profiled TCR beta VDJ and CDR3 from genomic DNA template. TCRdb processed the reads anew with MiXCR; each CDR3 protein has one entry. The repertoire consists of around 500,000 distinct CDR3 sequences, with around 30% occurring once and the leading ten covering 0.82%. In patients chosen for sequencing, flow cytometry had shown CD8+CD57+ cell expansion. The sample was sorted CD4+, CD8+, or CD8+CD57+ T cells (not recorded which) from PBMCs. The receptors were sampled from a human donor with aplastic anemia.

About this clonotype itself: This CDR3 fails to terminate in the conserved phenylalanine or tryptophan, so it likely reflects a read error. This chain links TRBV19 with TRBJ2-3; 7 nucleotides match TRBD1. This CDR3 comprises 13 residues. V gave up 2 bases and J gave up 4 bases; unmatched junction bases: 0. In germline, CDR1 is LNHDA, CDR2 SQIVND (reference sequence). The CDR3 region is CASSIQGADTQYL. As DNA, the CDR3 is TGTGCCAGTAGTATACAGGGGGCAGATACGCAGTATCTT.

Many counts were recorded for this clonotype. The chain is built from TRBV25-1 and TRBJ2-5; D is perhaps TRBD1 (5 bases). The ends were cut back, 6 bases at V and 0 bases at J, with 5 bases in the middle. This CDR3 has 12 residues. Germline CDR1 reads MGHDK; CDR2 reads SYGVNS. CDR3 region: CASRDNQETQYF. The CDR3 nucleotides are TGTGCCAGCAGGGACAACCAAGAGACCCAGTACTTC.